This T cell receptor beta chain was retrieved from a study of cytomegalovirus exposure and HLA in healthy donors. The germline V gene has CDR1 SGHVS and CDR2 FNYEAQ. This CDR3 is 15 amino acids long. Trimming pared 3 bases from V and 5 bases from J, leaving 16 bases between. PCR was performed using 60 Vbeta and 13 Jbeta primers. Libraries were prepared by immunoSEQ multiplex PCR; TCRdb keeps only in-frame clonotypes and omits some of them. The table shows more than 85,000 clones, with over 60% occurring only once. On this clone itself: Its antigen remains unknown.

Study-level results: A later analysis by the authors found several of the most significant clusters apparently linked to common viral pathogens. Fewer N-insertions than the roughly 630-donor mean were reportedly shown by an Asian-associated ancestry cluster in a later analysis. An analysis done earlier found most TCR beta V segments productive about 90% or about 30% of the time.

Sequencing was performed on PBMCs. The chain links TRBV7-6 to TRBJ2-5, with a weak D call TRBD2 (6 bases). This sequence originates from a female donor in good health and CMV-seropositive. CDR3 sequence reads: CASSFRRGLGETQYF. As DNA, the CDR3 is TGTGCCAGCAGCTTCCGGCGGGGCCTAGGGGAGACCCAGTACTTC.